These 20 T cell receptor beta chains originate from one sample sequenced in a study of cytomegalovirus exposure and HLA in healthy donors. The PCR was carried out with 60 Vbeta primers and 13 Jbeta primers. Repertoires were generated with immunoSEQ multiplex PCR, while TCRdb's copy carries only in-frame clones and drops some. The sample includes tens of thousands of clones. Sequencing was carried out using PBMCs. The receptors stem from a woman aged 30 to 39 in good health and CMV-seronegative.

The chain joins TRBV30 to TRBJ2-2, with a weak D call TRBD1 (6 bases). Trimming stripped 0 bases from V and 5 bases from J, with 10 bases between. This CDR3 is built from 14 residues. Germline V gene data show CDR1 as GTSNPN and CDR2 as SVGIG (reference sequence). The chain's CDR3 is CAWSVLQGTGELFF. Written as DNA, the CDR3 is TGTGCCTGGAGTGTACTTCAGGGGACCGGGGAGCTGTTTTTT. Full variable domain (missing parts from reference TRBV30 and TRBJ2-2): SQTIHQWPATLVQPVGSPLSLECTVEGTSNPNLYWYRQAAGRGLQLLFYSVGIGQISSEVPQNLSASRPQDRQFILSSKKLLLSDSGFYLCAWSVLQGTGELFFGEGSRLTVL.

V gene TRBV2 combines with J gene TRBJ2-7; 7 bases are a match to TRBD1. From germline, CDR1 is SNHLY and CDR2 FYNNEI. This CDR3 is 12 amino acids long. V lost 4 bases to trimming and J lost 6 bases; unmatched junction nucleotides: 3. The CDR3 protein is CASSGQGGEQYF. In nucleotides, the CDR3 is TGTGCCAGCAGTGGACAGGGCGGCGAGCAGTACTTC.

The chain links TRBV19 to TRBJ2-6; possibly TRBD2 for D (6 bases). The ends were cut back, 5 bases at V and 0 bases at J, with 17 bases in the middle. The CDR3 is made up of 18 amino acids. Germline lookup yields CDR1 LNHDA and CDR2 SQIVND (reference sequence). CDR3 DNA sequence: TGTGCCAGTAGTGCGGGACGGTTCCGAAGCTCTGGGGCCAACGTCCTGACTTTC. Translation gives CASSAGRFRSSGANVLTF.

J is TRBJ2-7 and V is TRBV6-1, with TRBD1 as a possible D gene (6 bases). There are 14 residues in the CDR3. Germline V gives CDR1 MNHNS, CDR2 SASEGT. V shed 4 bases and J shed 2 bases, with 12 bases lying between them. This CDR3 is CASSGDKAPYEQYF. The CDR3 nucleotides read TGTGCCAGCAGTGGGGACAAAGCCCCCTACGAGCAGTACTTC.

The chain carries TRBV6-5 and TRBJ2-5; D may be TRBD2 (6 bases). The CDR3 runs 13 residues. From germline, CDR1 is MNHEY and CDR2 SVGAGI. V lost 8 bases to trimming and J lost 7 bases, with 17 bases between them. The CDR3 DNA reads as TGTGCCAGCGCTGCTAGTAGGAGGGGGACCCAGTACTTC. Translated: CASAASRRGTQYF.

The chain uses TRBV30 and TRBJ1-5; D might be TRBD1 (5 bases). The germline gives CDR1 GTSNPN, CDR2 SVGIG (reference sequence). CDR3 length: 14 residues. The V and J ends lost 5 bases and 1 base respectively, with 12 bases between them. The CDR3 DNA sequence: TGTGCCTGGGGTTATCAGGGCAGCAATCAGCCCCAGCATTTT. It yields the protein CAWGYQGSNQPQHF.

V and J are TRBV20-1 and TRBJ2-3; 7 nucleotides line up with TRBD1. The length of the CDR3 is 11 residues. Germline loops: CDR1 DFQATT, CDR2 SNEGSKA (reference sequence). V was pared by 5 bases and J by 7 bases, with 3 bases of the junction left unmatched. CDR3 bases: TGCAGTGCTCGACAGGGAAATACGCAGTATTTT. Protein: CSARQGNTQYF.

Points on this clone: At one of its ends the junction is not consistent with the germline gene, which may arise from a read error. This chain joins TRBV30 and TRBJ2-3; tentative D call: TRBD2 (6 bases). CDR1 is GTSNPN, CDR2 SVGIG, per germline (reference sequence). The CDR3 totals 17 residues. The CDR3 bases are TGTGCCTGGAGTGTACCGAAACCGACGCGGGGCACAGATAAGCAGTATTTT. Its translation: CAWSVPKPTRGTDKQYF.

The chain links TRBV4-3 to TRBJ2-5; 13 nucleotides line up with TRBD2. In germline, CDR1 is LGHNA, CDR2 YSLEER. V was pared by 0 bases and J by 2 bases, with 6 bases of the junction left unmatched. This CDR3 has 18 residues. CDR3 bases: TGCGCCAGCAGCCAAGATACTAGCGGGGGGGACCCTCAAGAGACCCAGTACTTC. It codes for CASSQDTSGGDPQETQYF.

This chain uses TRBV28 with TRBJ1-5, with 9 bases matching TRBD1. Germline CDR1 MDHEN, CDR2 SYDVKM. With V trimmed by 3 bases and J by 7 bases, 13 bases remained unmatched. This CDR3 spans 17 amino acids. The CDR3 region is CASSLERGQGIKQPQHF. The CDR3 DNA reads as TGTGCCAGCAGTTTGGAGCGGGGACAGGGTATCAAACAGCCCCAGCATTTT.

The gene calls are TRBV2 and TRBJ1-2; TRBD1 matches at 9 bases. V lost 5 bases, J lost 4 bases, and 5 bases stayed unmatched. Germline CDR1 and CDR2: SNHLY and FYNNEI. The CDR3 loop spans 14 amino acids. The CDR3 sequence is CASSTDRGVYGYTF. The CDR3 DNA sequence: TGTGCCAGCAGTACGGACAGGGGTGTCTATGGCTACACCTTC.

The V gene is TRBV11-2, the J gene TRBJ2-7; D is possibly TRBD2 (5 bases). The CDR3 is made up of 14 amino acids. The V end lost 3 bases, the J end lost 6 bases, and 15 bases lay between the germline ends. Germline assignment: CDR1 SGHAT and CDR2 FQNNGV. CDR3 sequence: CASSFQRTSPEQYF. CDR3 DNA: TGTGCCAGCAGCTTCCAGCGGACCTCTCCCGAGCAGTACTTC.

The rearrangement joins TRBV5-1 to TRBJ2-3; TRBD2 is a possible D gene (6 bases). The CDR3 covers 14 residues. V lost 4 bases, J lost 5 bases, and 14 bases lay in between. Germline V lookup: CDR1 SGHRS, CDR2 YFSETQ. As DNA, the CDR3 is TGCGCCAGCAGCGCCGGGGACTGGGGAGATACGCAGTATTTT. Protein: CASSAGDWGDTQYF.

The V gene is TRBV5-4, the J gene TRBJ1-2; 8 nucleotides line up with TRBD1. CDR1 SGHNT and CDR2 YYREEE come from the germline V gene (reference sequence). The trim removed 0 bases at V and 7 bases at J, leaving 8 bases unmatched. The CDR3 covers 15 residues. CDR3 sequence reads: CASSLEWAGGGGYTF. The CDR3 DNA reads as TGTGCCAGCAGCTTGGAGTGGGCAGGGGGCGGTGGCTACACCTTC.

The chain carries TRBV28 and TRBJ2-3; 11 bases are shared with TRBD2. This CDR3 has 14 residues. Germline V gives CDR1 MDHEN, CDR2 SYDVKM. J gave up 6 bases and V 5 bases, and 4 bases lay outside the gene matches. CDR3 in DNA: TGTGCCAGCAGTAGACTAGCGGGAACCGATACGCAGTATTTT. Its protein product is CASSRLAGTDTQYF. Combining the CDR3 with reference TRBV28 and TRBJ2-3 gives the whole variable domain DVKVTQSSRYLVKRTGEKVFLECVQDMDHENMFWYRQDPGLGLRLIYFSYDVKMKEKGDIPEGYSVSREKKERFSLILESASTNQTSMYLCASSRLAGTDTQYFGPGTRLTVL.

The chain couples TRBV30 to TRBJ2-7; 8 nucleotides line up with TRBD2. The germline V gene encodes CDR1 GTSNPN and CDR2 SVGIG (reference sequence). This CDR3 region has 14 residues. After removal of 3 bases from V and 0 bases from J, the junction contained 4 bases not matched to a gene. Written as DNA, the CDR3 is TGTGCCTGGAGGCTAGCGGGCACCTCCTACGAGCAGTACTTC. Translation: CAWRLAGTSYEQYF.

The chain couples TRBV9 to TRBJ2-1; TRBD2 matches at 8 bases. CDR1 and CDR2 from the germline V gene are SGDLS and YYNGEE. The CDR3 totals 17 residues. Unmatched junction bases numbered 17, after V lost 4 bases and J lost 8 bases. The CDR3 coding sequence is TGTGCCAGCAGCCGTCCCTCCGGGACTAGTGGGGACGATGAGCAGTTCTTC. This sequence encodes CASSRPSGTSGDDEQFF.

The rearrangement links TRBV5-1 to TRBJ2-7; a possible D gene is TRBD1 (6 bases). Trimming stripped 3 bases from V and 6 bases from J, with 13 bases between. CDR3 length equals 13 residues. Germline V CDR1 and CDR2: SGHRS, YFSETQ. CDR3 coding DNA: TGCGCCAGCAGCTCCTCCGACAGGATCGAGCAGTACTTC. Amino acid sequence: CASSSSDRIEQYF.

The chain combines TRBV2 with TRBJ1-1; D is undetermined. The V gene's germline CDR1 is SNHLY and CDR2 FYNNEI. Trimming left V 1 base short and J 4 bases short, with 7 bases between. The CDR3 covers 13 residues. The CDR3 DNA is TGTGCCAGCAGTGAAGTCCGGGGCACTGAAGCTTTCTTT. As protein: CASSEVRGTEAFF.

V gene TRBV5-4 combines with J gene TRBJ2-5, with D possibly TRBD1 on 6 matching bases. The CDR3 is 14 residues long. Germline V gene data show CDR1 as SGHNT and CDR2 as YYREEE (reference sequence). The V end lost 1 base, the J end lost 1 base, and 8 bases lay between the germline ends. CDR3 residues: CASSLKDSQETQYF. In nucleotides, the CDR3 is TGTGCCAGCAGCTTGAAGGACAGCCAAGAGACCCAGTACTTC.